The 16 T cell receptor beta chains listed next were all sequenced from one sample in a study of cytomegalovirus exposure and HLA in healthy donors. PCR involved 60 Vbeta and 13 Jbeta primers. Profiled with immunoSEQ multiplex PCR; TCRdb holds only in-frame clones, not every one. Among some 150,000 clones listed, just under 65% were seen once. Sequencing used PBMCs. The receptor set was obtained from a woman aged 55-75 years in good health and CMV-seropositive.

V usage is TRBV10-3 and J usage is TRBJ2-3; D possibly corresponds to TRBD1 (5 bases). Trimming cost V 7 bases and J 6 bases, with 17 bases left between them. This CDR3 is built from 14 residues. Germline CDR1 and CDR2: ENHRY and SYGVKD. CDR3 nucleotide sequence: TGTGCCATCAAACCCAGGGATGCGGCTGATACGCAGTATTTT. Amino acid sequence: CAIKPRDAADTQYF.

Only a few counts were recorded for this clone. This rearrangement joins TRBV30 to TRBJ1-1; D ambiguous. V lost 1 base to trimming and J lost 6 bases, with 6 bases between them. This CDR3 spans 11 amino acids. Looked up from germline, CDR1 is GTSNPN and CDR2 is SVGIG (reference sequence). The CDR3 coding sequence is TGTGCCTGGAGTGCTACTCCTGAAGCTTTCTTT. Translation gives CAWSATPEAFF.

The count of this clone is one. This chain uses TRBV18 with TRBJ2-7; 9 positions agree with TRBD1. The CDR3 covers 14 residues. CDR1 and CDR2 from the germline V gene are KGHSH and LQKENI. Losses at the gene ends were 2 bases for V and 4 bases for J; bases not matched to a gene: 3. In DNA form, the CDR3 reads TGTGCCAGCTCACCAGGGGGACAGGGATACGAGCAGTACTTC. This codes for CASSPGGQGYEQYF.

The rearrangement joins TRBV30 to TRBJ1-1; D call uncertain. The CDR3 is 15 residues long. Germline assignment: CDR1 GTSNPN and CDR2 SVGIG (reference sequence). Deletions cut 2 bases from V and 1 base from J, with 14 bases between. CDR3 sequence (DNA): TGTGCCTGGAGTCCTAGAAGAGGGCGGAACACTGAAGCTTTCTTT. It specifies CAWSPRRGRNTEAFF.

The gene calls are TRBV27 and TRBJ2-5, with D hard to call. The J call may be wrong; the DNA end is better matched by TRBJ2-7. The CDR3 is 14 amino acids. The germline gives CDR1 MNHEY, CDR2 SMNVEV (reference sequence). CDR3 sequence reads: CASSLSSSTYEQYF. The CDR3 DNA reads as TGTGCCAGCAGTTTATCATCGTCAACCTACGAGCAGTACTTC.

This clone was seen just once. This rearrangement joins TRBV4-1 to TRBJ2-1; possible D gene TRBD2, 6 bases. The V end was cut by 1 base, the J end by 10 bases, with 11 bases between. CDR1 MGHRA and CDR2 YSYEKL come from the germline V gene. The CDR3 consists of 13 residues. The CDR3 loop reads CASSQVNSGEQFF. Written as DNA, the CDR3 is TGCGCCAGCAGCCAAGTCAACAGCGGGGAGCAGTTCTTC.

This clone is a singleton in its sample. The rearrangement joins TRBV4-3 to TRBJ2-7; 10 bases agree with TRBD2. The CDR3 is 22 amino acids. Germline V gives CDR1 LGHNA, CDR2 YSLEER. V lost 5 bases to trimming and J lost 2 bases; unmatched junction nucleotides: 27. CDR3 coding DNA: TGCGCCAGCAGCTCCAAGATAGGGGGAGAGCTAGCGGGAGAAGAAGGGACCTACGAGCAGTACTTC. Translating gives CASSSKIGGELAGEEGTYEQYF.

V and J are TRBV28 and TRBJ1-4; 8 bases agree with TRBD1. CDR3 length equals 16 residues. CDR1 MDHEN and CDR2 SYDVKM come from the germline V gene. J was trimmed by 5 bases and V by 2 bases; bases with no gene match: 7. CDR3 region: CASSLGGRDRNEKLFF. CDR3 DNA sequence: TGTGCCAGCAGTTTAGGTGGGCGGGACAGGAATGAAAAACTGTTTTTT.

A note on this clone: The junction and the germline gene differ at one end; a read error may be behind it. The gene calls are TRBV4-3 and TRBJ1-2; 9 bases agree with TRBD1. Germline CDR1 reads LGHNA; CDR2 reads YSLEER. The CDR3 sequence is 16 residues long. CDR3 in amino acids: CTSSPNLGQGSYGYTF. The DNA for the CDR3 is TGCACCAGCAGCCCCAACTTGGGACAGGGAAGCTATGGCTACACCTTC.

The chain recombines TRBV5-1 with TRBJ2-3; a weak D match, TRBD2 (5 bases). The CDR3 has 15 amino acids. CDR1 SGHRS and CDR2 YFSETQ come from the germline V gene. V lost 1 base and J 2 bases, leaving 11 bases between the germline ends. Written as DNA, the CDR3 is TGCGCCAGCAGCTTGTCCGGGAAATACACAGATACGCAGTATTTT. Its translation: CASSLSGKYTDTQYF.

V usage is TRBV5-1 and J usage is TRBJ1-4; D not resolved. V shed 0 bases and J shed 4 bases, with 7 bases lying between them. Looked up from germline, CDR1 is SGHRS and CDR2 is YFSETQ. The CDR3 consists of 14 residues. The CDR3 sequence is CASSLDSGNEKLFF. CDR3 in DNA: TGCGCCAGCAGCTTGGATAGCGGTAATGAAAAACTGTTTTTT.

CDR3 coding DNA: TGTGCCAGCAGCTCAACGGGACTAGCGGGAGGTTCCAATGAGCAGTTCTTC. Protein: CASSSTGLAGGSNEQFF. This chain joins TRBV7-3 and TRBJ2-1, with 15 nucleotides matching TRBD2. CDR1 is SGHTA, CDR2 FQGTGA, per germline. There are 17 residues in the CDR3. After removal of 4 bases from V and 6 bases from J, the junction contained 7 bases not matched to a gene.

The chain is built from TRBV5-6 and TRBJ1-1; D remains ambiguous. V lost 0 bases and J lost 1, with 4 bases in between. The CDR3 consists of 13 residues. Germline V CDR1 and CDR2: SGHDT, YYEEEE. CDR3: CASSLAGNTEAFF. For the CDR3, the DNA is TGTGCCAGCAGCTTGGCCGGGAACACTGAAGCTTTCTTT.

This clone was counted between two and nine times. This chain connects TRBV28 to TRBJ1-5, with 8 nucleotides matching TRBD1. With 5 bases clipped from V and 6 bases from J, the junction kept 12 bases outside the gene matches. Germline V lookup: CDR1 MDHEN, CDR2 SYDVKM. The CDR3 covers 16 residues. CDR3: CASSVFGQGRGQPQHF. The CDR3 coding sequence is TGTGCCAGCAGTGTTTTCGGACAGGGAAGGGGTCAGCCCCAGCATTTT.

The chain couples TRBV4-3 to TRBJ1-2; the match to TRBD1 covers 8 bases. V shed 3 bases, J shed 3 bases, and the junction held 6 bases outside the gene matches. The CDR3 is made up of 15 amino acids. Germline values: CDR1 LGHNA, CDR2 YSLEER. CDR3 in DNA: TGCGCCAGCAGCCAGGCTACGACAGGGGACTATGGCTACACCTTC. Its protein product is CASSQATTGDYGYTF.

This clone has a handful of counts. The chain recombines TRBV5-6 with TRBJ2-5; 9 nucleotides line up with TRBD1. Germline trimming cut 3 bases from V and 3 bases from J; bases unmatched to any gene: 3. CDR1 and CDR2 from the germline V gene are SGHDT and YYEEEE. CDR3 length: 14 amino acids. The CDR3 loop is CASSWDRAEETQYF. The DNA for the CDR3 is TGTGCCAGCAGCTGGGACAGGGCGGAAGAGACCCAGTACTTC.